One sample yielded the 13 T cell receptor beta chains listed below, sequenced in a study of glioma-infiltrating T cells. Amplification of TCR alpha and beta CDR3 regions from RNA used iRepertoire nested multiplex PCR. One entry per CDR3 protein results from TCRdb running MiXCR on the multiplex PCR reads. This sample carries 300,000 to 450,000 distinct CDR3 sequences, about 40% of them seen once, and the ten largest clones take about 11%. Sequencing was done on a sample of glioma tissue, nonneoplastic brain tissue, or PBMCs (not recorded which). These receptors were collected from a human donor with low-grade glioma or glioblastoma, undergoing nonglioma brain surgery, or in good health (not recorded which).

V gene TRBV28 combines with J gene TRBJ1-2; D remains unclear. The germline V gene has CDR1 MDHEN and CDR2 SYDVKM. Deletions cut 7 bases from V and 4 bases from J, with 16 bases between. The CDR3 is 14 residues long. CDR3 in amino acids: CASTTSLSPYGYTF. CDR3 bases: TGTGCCAGCACTACCAGCCTTTCACCCTATGGCTACACCTTC.

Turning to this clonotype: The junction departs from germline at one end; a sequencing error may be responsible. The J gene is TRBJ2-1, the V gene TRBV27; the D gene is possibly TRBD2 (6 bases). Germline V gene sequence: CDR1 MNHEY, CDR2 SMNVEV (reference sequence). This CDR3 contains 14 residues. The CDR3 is CASSFSGNYSEQFF. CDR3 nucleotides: TGTGCCAGCAGTTTTAGCGGAAACTACAGTGAGCAGTTCTTC.

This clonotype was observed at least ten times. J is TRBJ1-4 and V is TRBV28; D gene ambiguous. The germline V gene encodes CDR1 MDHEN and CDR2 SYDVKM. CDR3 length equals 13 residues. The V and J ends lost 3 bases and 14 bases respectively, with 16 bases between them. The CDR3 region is CASSFWSPQVLFF. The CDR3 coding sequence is TGTGCCAGCAGTTTTTGGAGCCCGCAAGTCCTGTTTTTT. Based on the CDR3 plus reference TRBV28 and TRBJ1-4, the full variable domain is DVKVTQSSRYLVKRTGEKVFLECVQDMDHENMFWYRQDPGLGLRLIYFSYDVKMKEKGDIPEGYSVSREKKERFSLILESASTNQTSMYLCASSFWSPQVLFFGSGTQLSVL.

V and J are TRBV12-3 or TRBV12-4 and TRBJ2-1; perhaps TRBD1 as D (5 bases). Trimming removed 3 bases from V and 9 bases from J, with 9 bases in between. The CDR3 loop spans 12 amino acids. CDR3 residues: CASSFFQGEQFF. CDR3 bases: TGTGCCAGCAGTTTTTTTCAGGGTGAGCAGTTCTTC.

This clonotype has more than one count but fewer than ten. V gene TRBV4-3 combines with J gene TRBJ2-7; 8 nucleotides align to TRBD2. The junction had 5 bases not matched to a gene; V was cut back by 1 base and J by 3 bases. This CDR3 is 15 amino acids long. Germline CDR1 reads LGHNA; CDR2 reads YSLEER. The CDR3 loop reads CASSQVALADYEQYF. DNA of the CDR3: TGCGCCAGCAGCCAAGTTGCACTAGCGGACTACGAGCAGTACTTC.

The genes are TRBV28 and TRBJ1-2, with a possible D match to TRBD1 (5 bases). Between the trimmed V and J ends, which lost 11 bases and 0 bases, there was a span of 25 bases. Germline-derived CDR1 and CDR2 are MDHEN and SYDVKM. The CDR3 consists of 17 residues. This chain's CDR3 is CALSTGRANPPNYGYTF. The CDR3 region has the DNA TGTGCCCTATCCACGGGCAGGGCTAACCCTCCTAACTATGGCTACACCTTC.

Here the CDR3 reads CASSRAHSAKPLHF. The DNA of the CDR3 is TGTGCCAGCAGTAGGGCCCACTCCGCTAAACCCCTCCACTTT. The V call is TRBV12-3 or TRBV12-4, the J call TRBJ1-6; D gene unclear. This CDR3 has 14 residues. Trimming shortened V by 5 bases and J by 12 bases, and 17 bases separated the two germline ends.

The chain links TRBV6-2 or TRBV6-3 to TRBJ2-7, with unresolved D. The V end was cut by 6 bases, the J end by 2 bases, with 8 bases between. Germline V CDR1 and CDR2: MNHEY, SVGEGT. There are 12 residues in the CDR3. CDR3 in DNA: TGTGCCAGCAGGGCCTCAGCCTACGAGCAGTACTTC. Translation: CASRASAYEQYF.

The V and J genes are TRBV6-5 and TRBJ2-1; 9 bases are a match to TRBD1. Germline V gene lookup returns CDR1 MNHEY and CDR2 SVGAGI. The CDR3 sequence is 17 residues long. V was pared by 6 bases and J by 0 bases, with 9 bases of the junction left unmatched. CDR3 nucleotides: TGTGCCAGCAGACTCGGGACAGGGTACGGCTCCTACAATGAGCAGTTCTTC. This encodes CASRLGTGYGSYNEQFF.

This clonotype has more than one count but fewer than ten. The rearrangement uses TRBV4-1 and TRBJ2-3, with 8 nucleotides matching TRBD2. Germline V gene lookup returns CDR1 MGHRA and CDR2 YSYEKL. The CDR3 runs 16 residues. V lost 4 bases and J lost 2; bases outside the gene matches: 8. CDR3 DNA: TGCGCCAGCAGCCCTTGGGCGGGAGGACCCACAGATACGCAGTATTTT. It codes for CASSPWAGGPTDTQYF.

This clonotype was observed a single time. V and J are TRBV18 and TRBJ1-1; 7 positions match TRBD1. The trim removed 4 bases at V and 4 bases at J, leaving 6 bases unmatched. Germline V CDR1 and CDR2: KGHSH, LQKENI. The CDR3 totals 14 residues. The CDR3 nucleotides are TGTGCCAGCTCACGCCAGGGGGTGGCCACTGAAGCTTTCTTT. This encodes CASSRQGVATEAFF. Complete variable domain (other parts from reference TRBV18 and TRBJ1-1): NAGVMQNPRHLVRRRGQEARLRCSPMKGHSHVYWYRQLPEEGLKFMVYLQKENIIDESGMPKERFSAEFPKEGPSILRIQQVVRGDSAAYFCASSRQGVATEAFFGQGTRLTVV.

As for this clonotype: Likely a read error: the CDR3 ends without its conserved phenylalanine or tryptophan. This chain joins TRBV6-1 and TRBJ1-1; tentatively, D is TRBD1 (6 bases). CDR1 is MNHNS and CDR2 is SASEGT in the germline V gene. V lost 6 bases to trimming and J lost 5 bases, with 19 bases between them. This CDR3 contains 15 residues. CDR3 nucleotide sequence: TGTGCCAGCAGCGGGATGGTGGGGGCTTGGACTGAAGCTTTCTCT. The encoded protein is CASSGMVGAWTEAFS.

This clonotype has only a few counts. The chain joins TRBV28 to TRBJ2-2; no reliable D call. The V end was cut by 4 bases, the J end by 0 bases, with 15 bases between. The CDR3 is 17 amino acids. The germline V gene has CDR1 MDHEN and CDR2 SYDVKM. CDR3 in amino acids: CASSYIRWGPNTGELFF. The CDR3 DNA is TGTGCCAGCAGTTACATACGGTGGGGTCCGAACACCGGGGAGCTGTTTTTT. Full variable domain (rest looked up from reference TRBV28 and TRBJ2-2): DVKVTQSSRYLVKRTGEKVFLECVQDMDHENMFWYRQDPGLGLRLIYFSYDVKMKEKGDIPEGYSVSREKKERFSLILESASTNQTSMYLCASSYIRWGPNTGELFFGEGSRLTVL.